This TCR beta chain was obtained from a study of radiotherapy plus CTLA-4 blockade in lung cancer. Germline V gene lookup returns CDR1 SGHNT and CDR2 YYREEE (reference sequence). Trimming left V 2 bases short and J 4 bases short, with 12 bases between. This CDR3 comprises 14 residues. Some clones are missing from TCRdb's copy, which holds only in-frame ones; the method was immunoSEQ multiplex PCR. In the table there are more than 25,000 clones, 75% to 85% of which are singletons. This TCR derives from a human donor with non-small cell lung cancer that progressed on radiotherapy plus ipilimumab. The chain links TRBV5-4 to TRBJ1-1; weak D call: TRBD1 (6 bases). The material sequenced was peripheral blood, taken from a patient treated with radiotherapy plus ipilimumab. The CDR3 region has the DNA TGTGCCAGCAGCTTACAGGGAGCTAGCACTGAAGCTTTCTTT. As protein: CASSLQGASTEAFF.